Presented here are 16 T cell receptor beta chains from one specimen sequenced in a study of blood T cell repertoires in COVID-19. This table comes from immunoSEQ multiplex PCR, and its TCRdb copy is limited to in-frame clones, with some not included. Of 280,000 or so clones listed, 85% to 90% are singletons. Sample: PBMCs or T cells enriched from blood (not recorded which). These TCRs come from a woman aged 18-29 years with acute COVID-19.

The rearrangement joins TRBV11-1 to TRBJ2-7; a weak D match, TRBD1 (6 bases). The CDR3 is made up of 13 amino acids. Germline CDR1 SGHAT, CDR2 FQDESV (reference sequence). V was trimmed by 5 bases and J by 6 bases, leaving 14 bases between them. The CDR3 reads CASSINRALEQYF. The CDR3 bases are TGTGCCAGCAGCATTAACAGGGCCCTCGAGCAGTACTTC.

The rearrangement uses TRBV19 and TRBJ1-2; 9 bases fit TRBD1. CDR3 length: 18 residues. CDR1 and CDR2 from the germline V gene are LNHDA and SQIVND (reference sequence). With V trimmed by 4 bases and J by 0 bases, 12 bases remained unmatched. CDR3 amino acids: CASSNLRTGDLPNYGYTF. The DNA for the CDR3 is TGTGCCAGTAGTAATCTAAGGACAGGGGACCTACCTAACTATGGCTACACCTTC.

The gene calls are TRBV28 and TRBJ2-3; 9 bases fit TRBD2. This CDR3 region has 16 residues. J gave up 5 bases and V 7 bases, and 13 bases lay outside the gene matches. In germline, CDR1 is MDHEN, CDR2 SYDVKM. The CDR3 DNA reads as TGTGCCAGCAAGGCGCCGGCGGGAGGGCCCGGAGATACGCAGTATTTT. Translated: CASKAPAGGPGDTQYF. Full variable domain (missing parts from reference TRBV28 and TRBJ2-3): DVKVTQSSRYLVKRTGEKVFLECVQDMDHENMFWYRQDPGLGLRLIYFSYDVKMKEKGDIPEGYSVSREKKERFSLILESASTNQTSMYLCASKAPAGGPGDTQYFGPGTRLTVL.

In this sample, this clone turned up once. The CDR3 here is CASSQEGQNDFNGYTF. Written as DNA, the CDR3 is TGTGCCAGCAGCCAAGAGGGACAGAATGATTTTAATGGCTACACCTTC. The chain couples TRBV3-1 (or the pseudogene TRBV3-2) to TRBJ1-2; 7 bases agree with TRBD1. Germline lookup yields CDR1 LGHDT and CDR2 YNNKEL (reference sequence). The V segment lost 0 bases and the J segment 6 bases; nucleotides outside the gene matches: 10. The CDR3 loop spans 16 amino acids.

The rearrangement links TRBV6-2 or TRBV6-3 to TRBJ2-1; 12 bases are a match to TRBD2. Per germline, CDR1 MNHEY and CDR2 SVGEGT. The V and J ends lost 5 bases and 6 bases, in that order; junction bases with no gene match: 2. The CDR3 length is 14 residues. CDR3 DNA sequence: TGTGCCAGCAGTCTAGCGGGAGGGACCAATGAGCAGTTCTTC. This sequence encodes CASSLAGGTNEQFF.

V gene TRBV9 combines with J gene TRBJ2-7, with D maybe TRBD2 (7 bases). The CDR3 covers 16 residues. CDR1 and CDR2 (germline): SGDLS, YYNGEE. Trimming removed 2 bases from V and 3 bases from J, with 18 bases in between. CDR3 nucleotides: TGTGCCAGCAGCGTGAACTACGAGGGGGGGATCTACGAGCAGTACTTC. Translating gives CASSVNYEGGIYEQYF.

This sequence joins TRBV29-1 and TRBJ1-2; the match to TRBD1 covers 8 bases. V shed 6 bases, J shed 4 bases, and the junction held 10 bases outside the gene matches. The germline V gene has CDR1 SQVTM and CDR2 ANQGSEA. This CDR3 has 14 residues. The CDR3 DNA follows: TGCAGCGTGGCTACAGGGGGTTCTGGCTATGGCTACACCTTC. Translation: CSVATGGSGYGYTF.

This sequence joins TRBV7-2 and TRBJ2-1; 9 bases match TRBD2. CDR3 length equals 18 residues. CDR1 and CDR2 (germline): SGHTA, FQGNSA. The trim removed 6 bases at V and 6 bases at J, leaving 18 bases unmatched. The CDR3: CASRAGLAGIFSGNEQFF. The CDR3 DNA follows: TGTGCCAGCAGGGCGGGGCTAGCGGGGATTTTTAGCGGCAATGAGCAGTTCTTC. The complete variable domain, with remaining parts taken from reference TRBV7-2 and TRBJ2-1, reads GAGVSQSPSNKVTEKGKDVELRCDPISGHTALYWYRQSLGQGLEFLIYFQGNSAPDKSGLPSDRFSAERTGGSVSTLTIQRTQQEDSAVYLCASRAGLAGIFSGNEQFFGPGTRLTVL.

The chain couples TRBV30 to TRBJ1-6, with D possibly matching TRBD1 (5 bases). V shed 3 bases and J shed 7 bases, with 13 bases lying between them. This CDR3 contains 14 residues. Germline values: CDR1 GTSNPN, CDR2 SVGIG (reference sequence). This CDR3 is CAWRDWQGNSPLHF. The CDR3, as DNA: TGTGCCTGGAGGGATTGGCAGGGAAATTCACCCCTCCACTTT.

The chain has TRBV28 and TRBJ1-3, with D maybe TRBD1 (5 bases). Germline CDR1 reads MDHEN; CDR2 reads SYDVKM. The CDR3 extends over 15 amino acids. Trimming removed 5 bases from V and 0 bases from J, with 11 bases in between. The CDR3 bases are TGTGCCAGCAGTGCCGGGGGTTTCTCTGGAAACACCATATATTTT. The encoded protein is CASSAGGFSGNTIYF.

The chain links TRBV9 to TRBJ2-7; 8 bases agree with TRBD2. The CDR3 has 15 amino acids. Germline-derived CDR1 and CDR2 are SGDLS and YYNGEE. The J segment lost 2 bases and the V segment lost 4 bases, leaving 8 bases of the junction unmatched. CDR3 residues: CASSPGGGGAYEQYF. In DNA form, the CDR3 reads TGTGCCAGCAGCCCCGGGGGGGGCGGAGCCTACGAGCAGTACTTC.

The chain has TRBV11-2 and TRBJ1-5; D unresolved. V was clipped by 1 base and J by 3 bases, with 16 bases between them. From germline, CDR1 is SGHAT and CDR2 FQNNGV. CDR3 length: 17 residues. The CDR3 DNA reads as TGTGCCAGCAGCTTAGTGGGTGGAGGGCTTCTCAATCAGCCCCAGCATTTT. Protein product: CASSLVGGGLLNQPQHF.

CDR3 loop: CASSSGLAGQLAKNIQYF. In DNA form, the CDR3 reads TGTGCCAGCAGCAGTGGACTAGCGGGCCAACTAGCCAAAAACATTCAGTACTTC. The genes are TRBV25-1 and TRBJ2-4; 11 bases fit TRBD2. J was trimmed by 0 bases and V by 6 bases; bases with no gene match: 10. This CDR3 is 18 amino acids long. CDR1 and CDR2 (germline): MGHDK, SYGVNS. Drawing the rest from reference TRBV25-1 and TRBJ2-4, the complete variable domain is EADIYQTPRYLVIGTGKKITLECSQTMGHDKMYWYQQDPGMELHLIHYSYGVNSTEKGDLSSESTVSRIRTEHFPLTLESARPSHTSQYLCASSSGLAGQLAKNIQYFGAGTRLSVL.

The chain carries TRBV20-1 and TRBJ2-1; no reliable D call. Germline loops: CDR1 DFQATT, CDR2 SNEGSKA (reference sequence). This CDR3 comprises 13 residues. Trimming removed 3 bases from V and 8 bases from J, with 14 bases in between. The CDR3 coding sequence is TGCAGTGCTAGTGTTGCCGCGAACGATGAGCAGTTCTTC. Translation gives CSASVAANDEQFF.

This sequence joins TRBV6-5 and TRBJ1-2; 7 positions agree with TRBD1. CDR1 and CDR2 from the germline V gene are MNHEY and SVGAGI. J was trimmed by 7 bases and V by 6 bases; bases with no gene match: 8. CDR3 length equals 13 residues. The CDR3 DNA follows: TGTGCCAGCAGCCGGGACAGTTTATTTGGCTACACCTTC. It codes for CASSRDSLFGYTF.

J is TRBJ2-1 and V is TRBV11-2; the match to TRBD1 covers 9 bases. The J segment lost 8 bases and the V segment lost 5 bases, leaving 7 bases of the junction unmatched. Germline loops: CDR1 SGHAT, CDR2 FQNNGV. The CDR3 sequence is 14 residues long. This CDR3 is CASSRGQGRDEQFF. Here the CDR3 DNA reads TGTGCCAGCAGCCGAGGACAGGGGCGGGATGAGCAGTTCTTC.